These T cell receptor beta chains were read from a single sample in a study of blood T cells in healthy people across ages. A single record per CDR3 protein comes from TCRdb applying MiXCR to the 5' RACE reads. The sample consists of around 900,000 distinct CDR3 sequences, just over 50% of them appearing once. The sample comprised blood. The origin of the receptors is a woman between 55 and 75 years old in good health. Each CDR3 is given with its conserved first and last residue. D genes are given only for firm matches. The size field is filled for only some rows; it gives once, few, many or a size class.

TRBJ1-2,TRBV27,TRBD1,-,TGTGCCAGCAGTTCGGCGGACAGGGGGCGCCTCGGCTACACCTTC,CASSSADRGRLGYTF
TRBJ2-7,TRBV7-2,-,few,TGTGCCAGTAGCTTAGTGCCCACGGTGGTCGACGAGCAGTACTTC,CASSLVPTVVDEQYF
TRBJ2-3,TRBV3-1,-,few,TGTGCCAGCAGCCAAGGGATGCGGACCACAGATACGCAGTATTTT,CASSQGMRTTDTQYF
TRBJ1-1,TRBV2,-,-,TGTGCCAGCAGTGAAGCGAGACCGCGGAACACTGAAGCTTTCTTT,CASSEARPRNTEAFF
TRBJ2-5,TRBV29-1,-,few,TGCAGCGTTGATCGGGCGATCCAAGAGACCCAGTACTTC,CSVDRAIQETQYF
TRBJ2-1,TRBV4-1,TRBD2,-,TGCGCCAGCAGCCTTTTTGGGACTAGCGGGAGTGGATCCTACAATGAGCAGTTCTTC,CASSLFGTSGSGSYNEQFF
TRBJ2-7,TRBV5-1,-,-,TGCGCCAGCAGCTTCATGAGTGGCCAAGGTGGGACTGGGCAGTACTTC,CASSFMSGQGGTGQYF
TRBJ1-5,TRBV6-2/TRBV6-3,TRBD1,once,TGTGCCAGCAGGGGACAGCCAAGGGCCCAGCATTTT,CASRGQPRAQHF
TRBJ2-4,TRBV2,-,-,-,CASLVGGGTKYF
TRBJ2-1,TRBV5-1,TRBD1,few,TGCGCCACTAAGGGACAGGGAAATGAGCAGTTCTTC,CATKGQGNEQFF
TRBJ1-1,TRBV4-3,TRBD1,few,TGCGCCAGCAGCCAGGCACCGGGACAGGGTTGGCCTTTCTTT,CASSQAPGQGWPFF
TRBJ1-5,TRBV12-3/TRBV12-4,TRBD1,-,TGTGCCAGCAGTGGCCGGGACAGGTACAATCAGCCCCAGCATTTT,CASSGRDRYNQPQHF
TRBJ2-5,TRBV6-1,-,few,TGTGCCAGCACCGGGCGGGGCCAAGAGACCCAGTACTTC,CASTGRGQETQYF
TRBJ2-1,TRBV11-1,TRBD2,-,TGTGCCAGCAGCTTGGGACTAGCGGGAGGATACAATGAGCAGTTCTTC,CASSLGLAGGYNEQFF
TRBJ2-1,TRBV18,-,-,TGTGCCAGCTCACCACGGAGCAGCTATGAGCAGTTCTTC,CASSPRSSYEQFF
TRBJ2-3,TRBV4-3,-,-,TGCGCCAGCGGCCAAGGGGCCCTTTTGGGGGATACGCAGTATTTT,CASGQGALLGDTQYF
TRBJ2-5,TRBV6-5,-,-,TGTGCCAGCAGAACCACCAGGATCCGGTACTTC,CASRTTRIRYF
TRBJ1-1,TRBV29-1,-,-,TGCAGCGTTCCGGGGGCTGGCACTGAAGCTTTCTTT,CSVPGAGTEAFF
TRBJ2-5,TRBV29-1,-,few,TGCAGCGGGGGGGCCCACCAAGAGACCCAGTACTTC,CSGGAHQETQYF
TRBJ2-5,TRBV7-7,-,few,TGTGCCAGCAGCCGAAACTATGGGGAGACCCAGTACTTC,CASSRNYGETQYF
TRBJ2-1,TRBV4-3,-,-,TGCGCCAGCAGCCAAGATTGGGGCTTCCGCCCTAACAATGAGCAGTTCTTC,CASSQDWGFRPNNEQFF
TRBJ2-5,TRBV6-1,-,-,TGTGCCAGCAGTGAAAATCGGCGGGAGACCCAGTACTTC,CASSENRRETQYF
TRBJ2-7,TRBV28,TRBD1,few,TGTGCCAGCATAGGGGGCCCGAGCTCCTACGAGCAGTACTTC,CASIGGPSSYEQYF
TRBJ2-3,TRBV14,TRBD2,-,TGTGCCAGCAGCCTAGCGGGAACGCCGGATACGCAGTATTTT,CASSLAGTPDTQYF
TRBJ2-3,TRBV4-3,TRBD2,-,TGCGCCAGCAGCCAAGGGAGCGGGAGACATCTAAGCACAGATACGCAGTATTTT,CASSQGSGRHLSTDTQYF
TRBJ2-5,TRBV12-3/TRBV12-4,-,many,TGTGCCAGCCAGTTTAGAGGGGAGACCCAGTACTTC,CASQFRGETQYF
TRBJ2-5,TRBV28,-,-,TGTGCCAGCAGGGACATGGGCATATGGGAGACCCAGTACTTC,CASRDMGIWETQYF